This entry concerns a single T cell receptor (beta chain). Its antigen is unknown. The entry originates in a study of cytomegalovirus exposure and HLA in healthy donors. Study context: Counted in an early data release were about 80 million unique TCRs from HLA-typed donors.

Findings of the study overall: Later on, an analysis showed TCR association rates differing by HLA locus, with DRB1 the most and HLA-C the fewest.

The primer mix had 60 Vbeta and 13 Jbeta primers. The data were produced by immunoSEQ multiplex PCR, yet TCRdb's version contains in-frame clones alone and is incomplete. The sample includes 75,000 to 80,000 clones. Sequencing used PBMCs. This TCR came from a man in his late teens or twenties in good health and CMV-seropositive.

The CDR3 region has the DNA TGTGCCAGCAGCCAAGGGGCTGGGACAGGGATCAATCAGCCCCAGCATTTT. Translation: CASSQGAGTGINQPQHF. The gene calls are TRBV4-2 and TRBJ1-5, with TRBD1 matching 9 bases. CDR1 is LGHNA and CDR2 is YNFKEQ in the germline V gene. The CDR3 sequence is 17 residues long. J lost 3 bases, V lost 1 base, and 7 bases had no gene match.